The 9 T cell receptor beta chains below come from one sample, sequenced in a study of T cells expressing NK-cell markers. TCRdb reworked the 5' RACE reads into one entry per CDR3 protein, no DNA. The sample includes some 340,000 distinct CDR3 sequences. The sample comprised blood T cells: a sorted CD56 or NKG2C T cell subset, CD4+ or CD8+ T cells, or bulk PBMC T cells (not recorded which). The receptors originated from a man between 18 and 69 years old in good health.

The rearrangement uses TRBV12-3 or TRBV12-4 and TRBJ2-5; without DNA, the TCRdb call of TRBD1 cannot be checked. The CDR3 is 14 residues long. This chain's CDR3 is CASKLRGTGETQYF.

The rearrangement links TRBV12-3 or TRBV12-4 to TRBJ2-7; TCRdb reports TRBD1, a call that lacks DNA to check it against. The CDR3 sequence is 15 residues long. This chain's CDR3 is CASSLGVRGPYEQYF.

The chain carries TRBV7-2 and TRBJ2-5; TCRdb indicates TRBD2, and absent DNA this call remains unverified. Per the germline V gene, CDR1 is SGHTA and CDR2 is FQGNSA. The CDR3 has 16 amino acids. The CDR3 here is CASSPRLAGGGETQYF.

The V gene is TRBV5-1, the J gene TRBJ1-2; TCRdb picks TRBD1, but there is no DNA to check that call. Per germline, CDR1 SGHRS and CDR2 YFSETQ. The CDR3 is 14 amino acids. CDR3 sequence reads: CASRTGGAGTGYTF.

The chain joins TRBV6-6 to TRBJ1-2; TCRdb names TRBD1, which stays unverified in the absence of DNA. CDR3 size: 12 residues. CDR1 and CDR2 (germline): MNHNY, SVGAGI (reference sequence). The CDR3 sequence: CASSVPGQGPTF.

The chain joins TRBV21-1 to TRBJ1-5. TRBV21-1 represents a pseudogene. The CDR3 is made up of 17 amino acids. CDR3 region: CASSKGHPNWSNQPQHF.

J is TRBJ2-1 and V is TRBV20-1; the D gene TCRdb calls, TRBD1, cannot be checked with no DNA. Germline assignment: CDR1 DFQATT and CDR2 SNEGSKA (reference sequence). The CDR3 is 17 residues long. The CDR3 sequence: CSVLFRDPSVNYNEQFF.

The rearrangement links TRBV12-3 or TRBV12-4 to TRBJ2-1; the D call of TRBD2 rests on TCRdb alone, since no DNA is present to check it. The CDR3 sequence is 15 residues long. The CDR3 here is CASKSRGGLMNEQFF.

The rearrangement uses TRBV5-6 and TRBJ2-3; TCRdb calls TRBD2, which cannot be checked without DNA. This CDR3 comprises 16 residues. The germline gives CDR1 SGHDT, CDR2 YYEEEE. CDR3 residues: CASSLERGSSTDTQYF.